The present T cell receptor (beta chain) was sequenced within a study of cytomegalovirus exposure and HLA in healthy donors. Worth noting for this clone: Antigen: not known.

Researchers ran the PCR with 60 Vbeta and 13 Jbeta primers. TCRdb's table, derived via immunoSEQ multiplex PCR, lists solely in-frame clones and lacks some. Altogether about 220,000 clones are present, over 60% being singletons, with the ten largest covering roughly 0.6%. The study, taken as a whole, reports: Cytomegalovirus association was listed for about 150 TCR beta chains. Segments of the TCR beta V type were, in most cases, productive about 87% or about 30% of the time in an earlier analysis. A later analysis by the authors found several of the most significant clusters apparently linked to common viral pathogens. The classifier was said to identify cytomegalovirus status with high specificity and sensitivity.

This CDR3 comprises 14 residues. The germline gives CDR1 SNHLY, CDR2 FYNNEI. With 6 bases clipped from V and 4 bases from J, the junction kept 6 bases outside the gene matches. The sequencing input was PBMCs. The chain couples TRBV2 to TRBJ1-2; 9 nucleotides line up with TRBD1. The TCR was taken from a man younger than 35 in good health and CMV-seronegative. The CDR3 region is CASRWTGDVYGYTF. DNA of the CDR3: TGTGCCAGCAGATGGACAGGGGATGTCTATGGCTACACCTTC.